The T cell receptor (beta chain) described here comes from a study of blood T cells in healthy people across ages. This clonotype was recorded a few times. Its antigen is currently unknown. Trimming took 5 bases from V and 4 from J, leaving 14 bases between them. The CDR3 runs to 14 residues. Study-level results: Naive T cell percentage showed a strong correlation with TCR beta diversity. Compared with aged donors, long-lived donors showed fewer expanded clones, suggesting selection.

The use of a sample-barcoded 5' primer and a J-beta primer mix characterized a second PCR of about 6 to 12 cycles. Every cDNA was tagged by a template-switch adaptor with 12 random nucleotides. There were at least 3 million CDR3-containing paired-end reads obtained from each sample. Each CDR3 protein is one row after TCRdb ran MiXCR on the 5' RACE reads. The sample carries about 1,600,000 distinct CDR3 sequences, about 40% recorded once. This chain uses TRBV12-3 or TRBV12-4 with TRBJ1-2, with D unclear. The specimen sequenced was blood. This clonotype was sampled from a woman aged 18-29 years in good health. CDR3 region: CASSPELEVYGYTF. The CDR3, as DNA: TGTGCCAGCAGTCCGGAGTTAGAAGTCTATGGCTACACCTTC.